This TCR beta chain came from a study of T cells in localized non-small cell lung cancer. Per the germline V gene, CDR1 is SGHTA and CDR2 is FQGNSA. This CDR3 has 14 amino acids. V was trimmed by 5 bases and J by 0 bases, leaving 8 bases between them. The table came from immunoSEQ multiplex PCR; TCRdb's copy has only in-frame clones and leaves some out. The sample lists approximately 11,000 clones, around 82% occurring once. This clone was seen a single time. What it recognizes is unknown. Study results and limitations: Uninvolved adjacent lung showed peak T cell clonality, exceeding tumor.

The receptor was derived from a female donor over 55 with stage II lung adenocarcinoma. The V call is TRBV7-2, the J call TRBJ1-3; weak D call: TRBD1 (5 bases). The sample was peripheral blood mononuclear cells, taken before any cancer treatment. The CDR3 loop is CASSGQSSGNTIYF. CDR3 nucleotides: TGTGCCAGCAGCGGACAAAGCTCTGGAAACACCATATATTTT.